The T cell receptor (beta chain) described here comes from a study of blood T cell repertoires in COVID-19 (dated by TCRdb to about 2020). With regard to the full study: Collaborator samples came from the United States, Italy and Spain and covered acute and convalescent phases of COVID-19. The dataset comprised deeply sampled blood TCRbeta repertoires from subjects exposed to, actively infected with, or recovered from COVID-19. Samples came from the ongoing ImmuneRACE study (first 160 participants) plus 1,254 subjects from 6 global collaborators. The repertoires were released in a freely available public database meant as a resource for research on the immune response to SARS-CoV-2. The material from the prospective study consisted of cDNA or gDNA derived from T cells, B-cell-depleted T cells, or PBMCs. Where available, HLA class I and class II types were obtained from metadata supplied by the sample provider rather than from assay-based typing. The sample metadata nearly always contained a de-identified subject ID, COVID-19 status, age in years and sex.

Looking up the germline V gene yields CDR1 MNHEY and CDR2 SVGAGI. A distance of 12 bases separates the germline ends of V and J, which lose 6 bases and 3 bases respectively. From its cysteine to its phenylalanine, the CDR3 spans 14 amino acids. CDR3 DNA is the only sequence kept; it has 42 bases, read in frame from the first base. One collaborating source in Seattle enrolled patients while the patients were actively infected and followed the patients over time throughout the course of disease. Each collaborating institution followed its own protocols to collect whole blood in K2EDTA tubes. For TCRbeta analysis, collaborator samples were shipped as frozen whole blood, as isolated PBMCs, or as DNA extracted from either sample type. What the research found in general, with its limitations: How much clinical and demographic metadata was included differed by source and by participant, and the metadata was provided uncurated.

With regard to this clone: Its cognate antigen has yet to be identified. Base qualities are not at hand, and no much larger clone is one base apart.

TCRbeta CDR3 regions were amplified from genomic DNA by means of the immunoSEQ Assay, a bias-controlled multiplex PCR. The authors' analysis ran thus. The number of nucleated cells in each sample was estimated by amplification of reference gene primers within the assay. To quantify the absolute abundance of each unique TCRbeta CDR3 rearrangement, sequence reads were collapsed and filtered. For each sample, productive Simpson clonality was calculated as the square root of Simpson's diversity index over productive rearrangements. TCRdb limited this immuneACCESS table to in-frame rearrangements with V and J called. A share of clones is missing; checked studies link under half to unresolved V genes, and the rest is unexplained. V, J and clone size reflect that table, while D and trimming were determined from the DNA. The sample table holds about 200,000 clones, of which around 76% were seen once. 7.8% of the sample lies in the top ten.

Sequencing was performed on peripheral blood. Recombination linked TRBV6-5 to TRBJ1-5; the D gene is perhaps TRBD1, on 5 matching bases. The sequence was obtained from a woman aged 55-70 years with COVID-19, enrolled during active disease. The DNA is TGTGCCAGCAGAGCCGGACACAACAATCAGCCCCAGCATTTT. This codes for CASRAGHNNQPQHF.